This TCR beta chain was observed in a study of patients and donors after allogeneic stem cell transplantation. Germline V gene data show CDR1 as SGHDN and CDR2 as FVKESK. The CDR3 loop spans 12 amino acids. V was shortened by 1 base and J by 6 bases, with 5 bases between the two germline ends. Using its own MiXCR run on the RT-PCR reads, TCRdb lists one record per CDR3 protein. Of about 230,000 distinct CDR3 sequences detected, 13% to 15% appear once; the ten largest clones hold 11%. The source material was blood, either unsorted or a sorted T cell fraction (not recorded which). The chain links TRBV14 to TRBJ2-3; no reliable D call. The source is a human donor who was either an allogeneic HSCT recipient or a stem cell or donor lymphocyte infusion donor (not recorded which). It is not recorded whose cells these are; they may come from a transplant donor. The CDR3 sequence is CASSQAWDTQYF. CDR3 in DNA: TGTGCCAGCAGCCAAGCCTGGGATACGCAGTATTTT.